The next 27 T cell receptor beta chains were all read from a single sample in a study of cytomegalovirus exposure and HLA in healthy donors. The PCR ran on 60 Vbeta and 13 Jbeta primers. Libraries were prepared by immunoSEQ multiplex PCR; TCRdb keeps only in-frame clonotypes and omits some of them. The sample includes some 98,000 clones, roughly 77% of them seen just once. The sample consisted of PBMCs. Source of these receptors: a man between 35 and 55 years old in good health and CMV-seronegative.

In DNA form, the CDR3 reads TGTGCCAGCAGCTTGGGACCGGGACAGGGGTTAAGTAGGCAGCCCCAGCATTTT. As protein: CASSLGPGQGLSRQPQHF. The rearrangement uses TRBV5-6 and TRBJ1-5; 10 bases are a match to TRBD1. Germline V gives CDR1 SGHDT, CDR2 YYEEEE. The V gene end was trimmed by 0 bases and the J gene end by 7 bases; junction bases not matched to a gene: 13. The CDR3 sequence is 18 residues long.

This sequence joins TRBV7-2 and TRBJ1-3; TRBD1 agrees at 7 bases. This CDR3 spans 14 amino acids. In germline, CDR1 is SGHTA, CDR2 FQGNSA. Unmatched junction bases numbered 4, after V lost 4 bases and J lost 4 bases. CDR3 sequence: CASSSGQPGNTIYF. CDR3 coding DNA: TGTGCCAGCAGCTCGGGACAGCCAGGAAACACCATATATTTT.

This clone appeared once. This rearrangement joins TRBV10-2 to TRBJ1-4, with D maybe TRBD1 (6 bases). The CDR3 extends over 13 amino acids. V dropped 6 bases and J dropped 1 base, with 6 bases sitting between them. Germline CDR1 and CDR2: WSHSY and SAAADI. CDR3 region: CASSRGTNEKLFF. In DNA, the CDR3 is TGCGCCAGCAGCAGGGGAACTAATGAAAAACTGTTTTTT.

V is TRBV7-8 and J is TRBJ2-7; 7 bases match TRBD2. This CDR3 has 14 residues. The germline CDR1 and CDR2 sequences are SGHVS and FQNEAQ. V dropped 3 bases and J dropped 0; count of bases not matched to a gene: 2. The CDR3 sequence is CASSFGGGSYEQYF. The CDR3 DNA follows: TGTGCCAGCAGCTTTGGGGGGGGCTCCTACGAGCAGTACTTC.

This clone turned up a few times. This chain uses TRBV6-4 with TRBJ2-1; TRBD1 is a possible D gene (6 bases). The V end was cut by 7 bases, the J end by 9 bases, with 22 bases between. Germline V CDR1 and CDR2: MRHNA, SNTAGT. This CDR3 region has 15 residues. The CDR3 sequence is CASTAESGGGGEQFF. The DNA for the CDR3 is TGTGCCAGCACCGCCGAGAGTGGGGGCGGCGGTGAGCAGTTCTTC.

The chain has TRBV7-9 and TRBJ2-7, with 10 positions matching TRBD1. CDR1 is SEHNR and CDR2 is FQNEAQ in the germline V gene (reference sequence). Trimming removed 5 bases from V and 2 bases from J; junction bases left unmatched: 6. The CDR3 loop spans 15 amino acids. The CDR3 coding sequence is TGTGCCAGCAGCGTCTCCGGGACAGGGGCCTACGAGCAGTACTTC. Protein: CASSVSGTGAYEQYF. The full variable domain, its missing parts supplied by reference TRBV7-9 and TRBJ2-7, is DTGVSQNPRHKITKRGQNVTFRCDPISEHNRLYWYRQTLGQGPEFLTYFQNEAQLEKSRLLSDRFSAERPKGSFSTLEIQRTEQGDSAMYLCASSVSGTGAYEQYFGPGTRLTVT.

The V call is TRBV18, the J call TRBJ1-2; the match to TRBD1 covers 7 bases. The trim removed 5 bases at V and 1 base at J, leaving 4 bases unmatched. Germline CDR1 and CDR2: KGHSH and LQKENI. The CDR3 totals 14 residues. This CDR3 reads CASSKGADNYGYTF. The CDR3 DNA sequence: TGTGCCAGCTCAAAGGGGGCCGATAACTATGGCTACACCTTC.

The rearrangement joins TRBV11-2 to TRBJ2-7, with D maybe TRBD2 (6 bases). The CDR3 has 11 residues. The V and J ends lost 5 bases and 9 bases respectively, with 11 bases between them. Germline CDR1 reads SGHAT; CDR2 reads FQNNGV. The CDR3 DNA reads TGTGCCAGCAGCCCTGGGGGAGGGCAGTACTTC. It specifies CASSPGGGQYF.

CDR3 amino acids: CASSGQGGSNTEAFF. CDR3 sequence (DNA): TGTGCCAGCTCAGGGCAGGGTGGTTCGAACACTGAAGCTTTCTTT. The rearrangement links TRBV18 to TRBJ1-1; D is possibly TRBD1 (5 bases). This CDR3 has 15 residues. Germline V gene lookup returns CDR1 KGHSH and CDR2 LQKENI. Between the trimmed V and J ends, which lost 5 bases and 1 base, there was a span of 14 bases.

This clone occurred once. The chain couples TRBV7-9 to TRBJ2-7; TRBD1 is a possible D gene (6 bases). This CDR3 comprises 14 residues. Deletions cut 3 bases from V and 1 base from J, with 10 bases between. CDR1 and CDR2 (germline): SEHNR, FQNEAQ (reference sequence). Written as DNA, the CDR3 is TGTGCCAGCAGCTTGGACAGCGCATCCTACGAGCAGTACTTC. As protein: CASSLDSASYEQYF.

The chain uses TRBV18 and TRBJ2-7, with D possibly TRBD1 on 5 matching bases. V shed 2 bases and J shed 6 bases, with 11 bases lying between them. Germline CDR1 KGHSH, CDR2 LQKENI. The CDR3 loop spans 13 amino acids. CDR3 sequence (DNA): TGTGCCAGCTCACCATCTGACAGTCGCGAGCAGTACTTC. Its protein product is CASSPSDSREQYF.

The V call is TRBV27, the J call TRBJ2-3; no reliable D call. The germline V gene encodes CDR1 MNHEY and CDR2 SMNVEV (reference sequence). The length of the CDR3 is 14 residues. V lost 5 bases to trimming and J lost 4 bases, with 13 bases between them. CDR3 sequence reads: CASSPRILADTQYF. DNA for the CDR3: TGTGCCAGCAGTCCAAGAATACTGGCAGATACGCAGTATTTT.

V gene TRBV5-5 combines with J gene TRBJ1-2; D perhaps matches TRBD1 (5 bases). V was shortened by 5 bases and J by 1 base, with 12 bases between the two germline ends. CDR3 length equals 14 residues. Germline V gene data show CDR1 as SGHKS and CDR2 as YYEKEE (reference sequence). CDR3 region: CASSIDRVNYGYTF. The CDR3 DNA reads TGTGCCAGCAGTATTGACAGAGTTAACTATGGCTACACCTTC.

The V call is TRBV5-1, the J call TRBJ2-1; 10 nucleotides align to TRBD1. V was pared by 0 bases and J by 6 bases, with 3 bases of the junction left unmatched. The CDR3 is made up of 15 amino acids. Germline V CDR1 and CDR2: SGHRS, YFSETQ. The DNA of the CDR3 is TGCGCCAGCAGCTTGGAAGGGACAGGGGTCAATGAGCAGTTCTTC. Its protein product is CASSLEGTGVNEQFF.

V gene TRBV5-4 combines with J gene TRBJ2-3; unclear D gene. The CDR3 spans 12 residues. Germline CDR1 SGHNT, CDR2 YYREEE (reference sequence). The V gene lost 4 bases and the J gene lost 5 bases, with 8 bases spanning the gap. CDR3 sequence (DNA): TGTGCCAGCAGCCCCTACTTAGATACGCAGTATTTT. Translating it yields CASSPYLDTQYF.

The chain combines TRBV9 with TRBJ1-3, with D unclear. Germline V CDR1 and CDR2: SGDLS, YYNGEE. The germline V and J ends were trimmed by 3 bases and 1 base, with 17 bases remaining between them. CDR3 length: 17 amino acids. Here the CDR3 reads CASSAPQHDQSGNTIYF. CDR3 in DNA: TGTGCCAGCAGCGCACCTCAACATGATCAATCTGGAAACACCATATATTTT. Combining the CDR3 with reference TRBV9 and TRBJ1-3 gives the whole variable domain DSGVTQTPKHLITATGQRVTLRCSPRSGDLSVYWYQQSLDQGLQFLIQYYNGEERAKGNILERFSAQQFPDLHSELNLSSLELGDSALYFCASSAPQHDQSGNTIYFGEGSWLTVV.

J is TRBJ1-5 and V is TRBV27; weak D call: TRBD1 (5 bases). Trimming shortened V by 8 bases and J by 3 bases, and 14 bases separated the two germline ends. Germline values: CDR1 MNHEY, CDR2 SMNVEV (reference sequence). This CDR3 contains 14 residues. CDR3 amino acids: CASASRQFNQPQHF. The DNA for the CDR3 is TGTGCCAGCGCTTCCAGACAGTTCAATCAGCCCCAGCATTTT.

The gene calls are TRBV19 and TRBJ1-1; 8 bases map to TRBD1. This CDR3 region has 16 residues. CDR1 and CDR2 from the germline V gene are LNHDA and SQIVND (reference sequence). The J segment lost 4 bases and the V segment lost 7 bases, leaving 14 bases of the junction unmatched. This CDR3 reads CASTLTGARFGTEAFF. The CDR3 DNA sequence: TGTGCCAGTACCCTGACAGGGGCCAGATTCGGCACTGAAGCTTTCTTT.

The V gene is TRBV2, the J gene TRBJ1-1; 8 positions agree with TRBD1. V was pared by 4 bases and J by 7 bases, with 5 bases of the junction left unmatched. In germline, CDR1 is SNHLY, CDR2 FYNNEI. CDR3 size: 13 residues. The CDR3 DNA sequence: TGTGCCAGCAGTGGGGACAGGCAACTTGAAGCTTTCTTT. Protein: CASSGDRQLEAFF. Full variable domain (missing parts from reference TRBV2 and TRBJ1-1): EPEVTQTPSHQVTQMGQEVILRCVPISNHLYFYWYRQILGQKVEFLVSFYNNEISEKSEIFDDQFSVERPDGSNFTLKIRSTKLEDSAMYFCASSGDRQLEAFFGQGTRLTVV.

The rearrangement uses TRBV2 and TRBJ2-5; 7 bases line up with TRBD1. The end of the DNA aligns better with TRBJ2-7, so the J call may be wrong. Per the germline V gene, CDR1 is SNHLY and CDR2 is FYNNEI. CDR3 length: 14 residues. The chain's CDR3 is CASSSGQQFYEQYF. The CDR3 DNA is TGTGCCAGCAGTTCGGGACAGCAATTCTACGAGCAGTACTTC.

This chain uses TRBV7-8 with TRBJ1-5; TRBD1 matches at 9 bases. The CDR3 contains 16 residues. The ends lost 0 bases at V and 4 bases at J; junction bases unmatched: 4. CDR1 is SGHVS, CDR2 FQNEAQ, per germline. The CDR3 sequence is CASSLATGGTNQPQHF. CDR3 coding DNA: TGTGCCAGCAGCTTAGCGACAGGGGGTACGAATCAGCCCCAGCATTTT.

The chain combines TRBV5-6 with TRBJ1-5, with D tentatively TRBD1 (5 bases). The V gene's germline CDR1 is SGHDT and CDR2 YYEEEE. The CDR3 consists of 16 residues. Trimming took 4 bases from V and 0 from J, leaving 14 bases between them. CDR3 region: CASSSGTDYSNQPQHF. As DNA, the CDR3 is TGTGCCAGCAGCAGTGGGACGGACTATAGCAATCAGCCCCAGCATTTT. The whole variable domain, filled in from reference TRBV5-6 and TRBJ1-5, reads DAGVTQSPTHLIKTRGQQVTLRCSPKSGHDTVSWYQQALGQGPQFIFQYYEEEERQRGNFPDRFSGHQFPNYSSELNVNALLLGDSALYLCASSSGTDYSNQPQHFGDGTRLSIL.

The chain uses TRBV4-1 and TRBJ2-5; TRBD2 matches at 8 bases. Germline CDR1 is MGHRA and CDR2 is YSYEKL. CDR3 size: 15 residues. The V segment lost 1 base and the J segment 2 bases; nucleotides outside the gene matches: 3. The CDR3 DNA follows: TGCGCCAGCAGCCAAGTCACTAGCGGACAAGAGACCCAGTACTTC. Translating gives CASSQVTSGQETQYF.

CDR3: CATSRDTGNEKLFF. The CDR3 nucleotides are TGTGCCACCAGCAGAGATACAGGGAATGAAAAACTGTTTTTT. The rearrangement links TRBV15 to TRBJ1-4; D possibly corresponds to TRBD1 (6 bases). This CDR3 comprises 14 residues. Trimming shortened V by 0 bases and J by 5 bases, and 7 bases separated the two germline ends. From germline, CDR1 is LNHNV and CDR2 YYDKDF (reference sequence).

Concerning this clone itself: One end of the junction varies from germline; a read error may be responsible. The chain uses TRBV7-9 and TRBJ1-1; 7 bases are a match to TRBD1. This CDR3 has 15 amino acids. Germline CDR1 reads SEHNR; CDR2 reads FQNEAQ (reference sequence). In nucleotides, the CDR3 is TGTTCCAGCAGCTTTGGAAGGGGGCTGTGGACTGAAGCTTTCTTT. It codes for CSSSFGRGLWTEAFF.

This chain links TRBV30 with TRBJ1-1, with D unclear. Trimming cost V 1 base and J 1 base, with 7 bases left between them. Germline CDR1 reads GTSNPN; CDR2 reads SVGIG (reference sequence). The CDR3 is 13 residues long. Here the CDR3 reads CAWSEQPNTEAFF. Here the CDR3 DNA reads TGTGCCTGGAGTGAGCAACCGAACACTGAAGCTTTCTTT. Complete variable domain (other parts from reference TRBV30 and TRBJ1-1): SQTIHQWPATLVQPVGSPLSLECTVEGTSNPNLYWYRQAAGRGLQLLFYSVGIGQISSEVPQNLSASRPQDRQFILSSKKLLLSDSGFYLCAWSEQPNTEAFFGQGTRLTVV.

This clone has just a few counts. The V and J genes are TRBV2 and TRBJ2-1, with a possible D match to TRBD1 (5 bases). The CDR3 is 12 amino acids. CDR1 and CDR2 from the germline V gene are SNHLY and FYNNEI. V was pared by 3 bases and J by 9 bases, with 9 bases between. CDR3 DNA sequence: TGTGCCAGCAGTGATCAGGGCAGTGAGCAGTTCTTC. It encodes CASSDQGSEQFF.